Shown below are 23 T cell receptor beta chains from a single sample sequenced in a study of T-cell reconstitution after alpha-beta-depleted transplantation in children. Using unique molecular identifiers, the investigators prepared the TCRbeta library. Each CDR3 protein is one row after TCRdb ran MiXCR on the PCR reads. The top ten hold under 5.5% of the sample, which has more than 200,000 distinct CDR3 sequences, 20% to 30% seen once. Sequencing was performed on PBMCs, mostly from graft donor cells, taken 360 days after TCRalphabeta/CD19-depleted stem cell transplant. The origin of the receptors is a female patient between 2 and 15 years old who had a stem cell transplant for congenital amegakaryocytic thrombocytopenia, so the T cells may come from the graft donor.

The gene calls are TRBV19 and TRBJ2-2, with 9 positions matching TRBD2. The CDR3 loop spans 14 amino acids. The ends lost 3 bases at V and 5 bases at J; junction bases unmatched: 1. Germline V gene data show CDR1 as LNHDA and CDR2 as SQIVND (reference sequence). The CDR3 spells CASSILAGTGELFF. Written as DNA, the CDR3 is TGTGCCAGTAGTATCCTAGCGGGGACCGGGGAGCTGTTTTTT.

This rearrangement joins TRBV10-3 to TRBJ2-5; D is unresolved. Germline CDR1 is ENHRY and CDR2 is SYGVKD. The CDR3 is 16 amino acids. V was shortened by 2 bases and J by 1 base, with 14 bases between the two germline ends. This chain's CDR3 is CAISEPELDFQETQYF. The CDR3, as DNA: TGTGCCATCAGTGAGCCCGAACTGGATTTCCAAGAGACCCAGTACTTC.

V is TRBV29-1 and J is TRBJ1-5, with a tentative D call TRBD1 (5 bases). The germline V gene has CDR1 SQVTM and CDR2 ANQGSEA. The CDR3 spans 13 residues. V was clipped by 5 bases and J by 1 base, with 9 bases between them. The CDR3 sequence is CSVRGGSNQPQHF. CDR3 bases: TGCAGCGTTCGGGGGGGGAGCAATCAGCCCCAGCATTTT. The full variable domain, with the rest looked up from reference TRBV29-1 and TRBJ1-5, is SAVISQKPSRDICQRGTSLTIQCQVDSQVTMMFWYRQQPGQSLTLIATANQGSEATYESGFVIDKFPISRPNLTFSTLTVSNMSPEDSSIYLCSVRGGSNQPQHFGDGTRLSIL.

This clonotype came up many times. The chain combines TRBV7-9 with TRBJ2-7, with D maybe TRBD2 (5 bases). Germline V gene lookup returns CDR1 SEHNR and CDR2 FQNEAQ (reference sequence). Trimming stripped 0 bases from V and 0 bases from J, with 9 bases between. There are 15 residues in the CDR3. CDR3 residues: CASSLAAGSSYEQYF. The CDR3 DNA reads TGTGCCAGCAGCTTAGCCGCTGGGAGCTCCTACGAGCAGTACTTC.

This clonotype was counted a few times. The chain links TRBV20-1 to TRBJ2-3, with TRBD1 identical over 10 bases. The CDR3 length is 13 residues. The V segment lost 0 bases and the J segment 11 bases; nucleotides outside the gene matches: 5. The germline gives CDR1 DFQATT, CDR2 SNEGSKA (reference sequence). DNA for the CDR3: TGCAGTGCTAGAGATGACAGGGGGCGGATGCAGTATTTT. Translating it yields CSARDDRGRMQYF.

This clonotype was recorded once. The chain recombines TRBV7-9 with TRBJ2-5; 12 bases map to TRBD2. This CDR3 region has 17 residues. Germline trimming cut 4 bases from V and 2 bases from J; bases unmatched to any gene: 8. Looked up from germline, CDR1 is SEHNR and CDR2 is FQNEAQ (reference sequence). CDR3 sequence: CASSSRLAGVKQETQYF. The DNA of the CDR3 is TGTGCCAGCAGCTCACGACTAGCGGGAGTAAAGCAAGAGACCCAGTACTTC. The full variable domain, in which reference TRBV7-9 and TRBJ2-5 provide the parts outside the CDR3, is DTGVSQNPRHKITKRGQNVTFRCDPISEHNRLYWYRQTLGQGPEFLTYFQNEAQLEKSRLLSDRFSAERPKGSFSTLEIQRTEQGDSAMYLCASSSRLAGVKQETQYFGPGTRLLVL.

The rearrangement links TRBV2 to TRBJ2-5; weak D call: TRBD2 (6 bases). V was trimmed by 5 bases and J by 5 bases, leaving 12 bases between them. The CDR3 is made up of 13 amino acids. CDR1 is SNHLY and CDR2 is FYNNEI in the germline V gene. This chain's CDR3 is CASSNRRGETQYF. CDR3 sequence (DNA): TGTGCCAGCAGTAACAGGCGGGGCGAGACCCAGTACTTC. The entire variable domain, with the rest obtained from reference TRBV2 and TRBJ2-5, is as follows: EPEVTQTPSHQVTQMGQEVILRCVPISNHLYFYWYRQILGQKVEFLVSFYNNEISEKSEIFDDQFSVERPDGSNFTLKIRSTKLEDSAMYFCASSNRRGETQYFGPGTRLLVL.

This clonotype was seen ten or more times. The DNA of the CDR3 is TGTGCCAGCAGTAATGTTATGCGTGAGGAGCAGTTCTTC. As protein: CASSNVMREEQFF. The chain joins TRBV12-3 or TRBV12-4 to TRBJ2-1; D ambiguous. Trimming pared 5 bases from V and 10 bases from J, leaving 15 bases between. There are 13 residues in the CDR3.

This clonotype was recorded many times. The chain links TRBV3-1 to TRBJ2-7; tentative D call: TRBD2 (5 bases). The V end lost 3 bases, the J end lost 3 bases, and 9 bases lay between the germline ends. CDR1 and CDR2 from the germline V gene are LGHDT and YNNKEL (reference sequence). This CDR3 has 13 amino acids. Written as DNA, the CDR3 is TGTGCCAGCAGCCAGGTACTAGGCTACGAGCAGTACTTC. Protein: CASSQVLGYEQYF.

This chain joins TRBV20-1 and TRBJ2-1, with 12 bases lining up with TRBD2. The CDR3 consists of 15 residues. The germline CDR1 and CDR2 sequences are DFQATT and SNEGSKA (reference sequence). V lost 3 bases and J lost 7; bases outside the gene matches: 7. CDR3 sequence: CSASASGGAPNEQFF. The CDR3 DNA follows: TGCAGTGCTAGCGCTAGCGGGGGGGCCCCGAATGAGCAGTTCTTC.

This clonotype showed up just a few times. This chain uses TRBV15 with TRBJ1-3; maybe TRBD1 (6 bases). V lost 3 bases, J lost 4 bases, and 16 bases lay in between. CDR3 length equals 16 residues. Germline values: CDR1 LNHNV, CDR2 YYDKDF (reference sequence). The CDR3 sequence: CATSRTKQGPGNTIYF. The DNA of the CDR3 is TGTGCCACCAGCAGGACAAAACAGGGCCCAGGAAACACCATATATTTT.

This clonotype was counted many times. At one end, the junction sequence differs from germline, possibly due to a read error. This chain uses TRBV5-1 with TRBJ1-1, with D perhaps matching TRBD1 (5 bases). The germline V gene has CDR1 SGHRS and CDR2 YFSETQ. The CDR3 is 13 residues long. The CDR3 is CASSRGQNTEAFF. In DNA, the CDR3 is TGTGCCAGCTCACGCGGACAGAACACTGAAGCTTTCTTT.

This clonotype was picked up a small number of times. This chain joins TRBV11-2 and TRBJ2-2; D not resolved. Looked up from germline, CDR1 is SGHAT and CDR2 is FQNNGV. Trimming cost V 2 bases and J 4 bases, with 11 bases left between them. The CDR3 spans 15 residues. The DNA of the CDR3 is TGTGCCAGCAGCTTATGGGGAAGTGGCACCGGGGAGCTGTTTTTT. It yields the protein CASSLWGSGTGELFF. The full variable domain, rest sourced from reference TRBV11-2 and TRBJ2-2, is EAGVAQSPRYKIIEKRQSVAFWCNPISGHATLYWYQQILGQGPKLLIQFQNNGVVDDSQLPKDRFSAERLKGVDSTLKIQPAKLEDSAVYLCASSLWGSGTGELFFGEGSRLTVL.

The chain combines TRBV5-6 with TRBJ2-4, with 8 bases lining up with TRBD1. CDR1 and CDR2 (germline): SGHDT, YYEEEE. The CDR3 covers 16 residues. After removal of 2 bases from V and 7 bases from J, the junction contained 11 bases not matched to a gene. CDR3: CASSFLGQGDRNIQYF. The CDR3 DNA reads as TGTGCCAGCAGCTTCCTCGGACAGGGCGACCGTAACATTCAGTACTTC.

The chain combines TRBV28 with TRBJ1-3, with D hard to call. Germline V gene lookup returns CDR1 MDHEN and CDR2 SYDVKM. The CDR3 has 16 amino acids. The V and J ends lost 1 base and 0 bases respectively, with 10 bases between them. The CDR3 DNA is TGTGCCAGCAGTTTATCCCGGCCCCTCTCTGGAAACACCATATATTTT. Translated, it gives CASSLSRPLSGNTIYF.

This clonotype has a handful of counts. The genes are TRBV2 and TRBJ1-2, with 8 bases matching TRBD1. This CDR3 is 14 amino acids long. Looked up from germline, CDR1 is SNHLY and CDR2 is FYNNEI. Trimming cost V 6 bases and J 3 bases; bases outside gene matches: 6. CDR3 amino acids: CASSGQGPYYGYTF. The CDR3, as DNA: TGTGCCAGCAGCGGACAGGGACCCTACTATGGCTACACCTTC.

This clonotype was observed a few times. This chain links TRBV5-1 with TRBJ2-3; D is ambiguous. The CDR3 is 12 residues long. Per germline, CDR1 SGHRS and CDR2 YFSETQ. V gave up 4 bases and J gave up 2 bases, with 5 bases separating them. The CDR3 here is CASSRHTDTQYF. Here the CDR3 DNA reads TGCGCCAGCAGCAGACACACAGATACGCAGTATTTT.

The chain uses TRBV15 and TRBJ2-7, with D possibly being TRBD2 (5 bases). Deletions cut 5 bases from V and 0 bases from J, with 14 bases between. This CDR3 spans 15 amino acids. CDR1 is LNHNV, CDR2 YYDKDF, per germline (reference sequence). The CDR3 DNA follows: TGTGCCACCAGCCCGAGAGTAGCGACCTCCTACGAGCAGTACTTC. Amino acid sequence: CATSPRVATSYEQYF.

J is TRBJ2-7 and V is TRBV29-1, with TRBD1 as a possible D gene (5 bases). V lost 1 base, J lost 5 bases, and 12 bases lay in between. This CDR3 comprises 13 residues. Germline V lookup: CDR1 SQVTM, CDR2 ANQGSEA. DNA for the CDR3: TGCAGCGTTGAAGTATTAGGGGAAAACGAGCAGTACTTC. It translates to CSVEVLGENEQYF.

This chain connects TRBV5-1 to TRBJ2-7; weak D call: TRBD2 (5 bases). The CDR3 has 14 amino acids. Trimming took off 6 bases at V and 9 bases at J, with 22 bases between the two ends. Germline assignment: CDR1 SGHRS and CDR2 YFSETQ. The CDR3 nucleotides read TGCGCCAGCACCCCCGGACTGCCTTATGGCGGGCAGTACTTC. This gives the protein CASTPGLPYGGQYF.

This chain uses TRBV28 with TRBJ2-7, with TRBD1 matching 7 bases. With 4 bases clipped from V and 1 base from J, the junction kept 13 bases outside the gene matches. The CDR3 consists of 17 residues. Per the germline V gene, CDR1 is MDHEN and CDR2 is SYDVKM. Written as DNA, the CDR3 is TGTGCCAGCAGTTCTGAGGGGGCGGAAAAAGGGTCCTACGAGCAGTACTTC. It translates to CASSSEGAEKGSYEQYF.

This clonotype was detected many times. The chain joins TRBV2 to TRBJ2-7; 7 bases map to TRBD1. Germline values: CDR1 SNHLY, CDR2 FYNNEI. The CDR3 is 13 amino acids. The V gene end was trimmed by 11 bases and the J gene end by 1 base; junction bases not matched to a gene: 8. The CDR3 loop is CAWRTGASYEQYF. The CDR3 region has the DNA TGTGCCTGGCGGACAGGAGCATCCTACGAGCAGTACTTC.

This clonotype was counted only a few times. CDR3: CASSPGRRREVEAYEQYF. The CDR3 DNA follows: TGTGCCAGCAGTCCGGGTCGGAGGCGGGAGGTTGAGGCCTACGAGCAGTACTTC. This chain links TRBV28 with TRBJ2-7, with TRBD2 matching over 8 bases. The CDR3 loop spans 18 amino acids. J lost 2 bases, V lost 5 bases, and 17 bases had no gene match. The germline CDR1 and CDR2 sequences are MDHEN and SYDVKM.